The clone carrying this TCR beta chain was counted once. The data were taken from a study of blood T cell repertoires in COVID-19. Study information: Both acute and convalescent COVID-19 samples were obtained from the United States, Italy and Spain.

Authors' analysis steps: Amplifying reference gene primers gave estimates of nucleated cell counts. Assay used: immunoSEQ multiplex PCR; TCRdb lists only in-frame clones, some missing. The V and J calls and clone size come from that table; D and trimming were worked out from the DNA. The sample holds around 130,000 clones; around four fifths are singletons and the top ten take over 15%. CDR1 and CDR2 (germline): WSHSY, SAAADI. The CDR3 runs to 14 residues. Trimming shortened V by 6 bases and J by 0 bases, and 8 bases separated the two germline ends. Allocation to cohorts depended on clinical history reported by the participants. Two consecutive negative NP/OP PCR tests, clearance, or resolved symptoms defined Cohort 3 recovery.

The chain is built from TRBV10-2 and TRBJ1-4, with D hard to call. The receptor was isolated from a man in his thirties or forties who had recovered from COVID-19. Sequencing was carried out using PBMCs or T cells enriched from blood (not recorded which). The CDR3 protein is CASRQTTTNEKLFF. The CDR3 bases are TGCGCCAGCAGGCAGACTACAACTAATGAAAAACTGTTTTTT.